This TCR beta chain was observed in a study of chemoradiotherapy in HPV16-positive cancers. J lost 0 bases, V lost 3 bases, and 6 bases had no gene match. CDR1 and CDR2 (germline): MNHEY, SMNVEV (reference sequence). There are 17 residues in the CDR3. The method was immunoSEQ multiplex PCR; TCRdb's version includes in-frame clones alone and lacks a portion of them. The sample consists of 20,000 to 25,000 clones, approximately 86% of them appearing once. The source was blood, collected from a patient who underwent chemoradiotherapy. The chain couples TRBV27 to TRBJ1-3, with TRBD1 matching 9 bases. This sequence originates from a human donor with HPV-associated anogenital cancer. The CDR3 spells CASSLGTGPLSGNTIYF. In DNA form, the CDR3 reads TGTGCCAGCAGTTTGGGGACAGGGCCCCTCTCTGGAAACACCATATATTTT.